This T cell receptor beta chain comes out of a study of breast tumors, draining lymph nodes, adjacent tissues. The CDR3 extends over 12 amino acids. CDR1 and CDR2 from the germline V gene are MNHEY and SMNVEV (reference sequence). The V and J ends lost 4 bases and 4 bases respectively, with 8 bases between them. This clonotype was counted at least ten times. Via MiXCR, TCRdb re-called the multiplex PCR reads, giving one row per CDR3 protein. The profile shows 47,000 or so distinct CDR3 sequences, under 25% of them singletons. Source material: breast tumor tissue. This clonotype originated in a female donor with breast cancer. Some clones in this sample may be carry-over from other donors' samples. The rearrangement links TRBV27 to TRBJ2-7; D gene unclear. In DNA, the CDR3 is TGTGCCAGCAGTTCACCCGGGTACGAGCAGTACTTC. Its protein is CASSSPGYEQYF.